The rows below give T cell receptor beta chains drawn from one sample of a study of beta chain features in type 1 diabetes. Produced via immunoSEQ multiplex PCR; TCRdb's table is partial and in-frame only. Among roughly 500,000 clones listed, roughly 30% were seen once. The material sequenced was naive CD4+ T cells from blood. The source of these receptors is a man younger than 35 in good health. The CDR3 runs from the conserved cysteine through the conserved F or W. D genes are given only for firm matches. Clone sizes are given selectively: once, few, many, or a class where the clone is expanded.

D gene	J gene	V gene	clone size	CDR3 protein	CDR3 DNA
TRBD1	TRBJ2-3	TRBV6-5	.	CASSYSGQGATDTQYF	TGTGCCAGCAGTTACTCCGGACAGGGGGCCACAGATACGCAGTATTTT
.	TRBJ2-7	TRBV18	.	CASSPSQGGEQYF	TGTGCCAGCTCACCATCACAGGGTGGCGAGCAGTACTTC
.	TRBJ2-1	TRBV15	.	CATSRDVGTRESEVF	TGTGCCACCAGCAGAGATGTAGGTACCCGGGAATCGGAAGTCTTC
.	TRBJ2-4	TRBV27	.	CASSLGGVWAIQYF	TGTGCCAGCAGTTTAGGCGGGGTTTGGGCCATTCAGTACTTC
TRBD2	TRBJ2-4	TRBV14	.	CASSGGLAPFIQYF	TGTGCCAGCAGCGGCGGACTAGCCCCATTCATTCAGTACTTC
TRBD1	TRBJ1-2	TRBV29-1	few	CSVGQGALGYTF	TGCAGCGTGGGGCAGGGGGCGCTTGGCTACACCTTC
.	TRBJ1-5	TRBV2	.	CASSDMQGDQPQHF	TGTGCCAGCAGTGATATGCAGGGTGATCAGCCCCAGCATTTT
TRBD1	TRBJ1-2	TRBV10-3	.	CAISGQGGFNYGYTF	TGTGCCATCAGTGGACAGGGAGGGTTCAACTATGGCTACACCTTC
.	TRBJ1-1	TRBV28	.	CASISEHWDTEAFF	TGTGCCAGCATATCGGAACACTGGGACACTGAAGCTTTCTTT
.	TRBJ1-1	TRBV30	.	CAWTGGGHTEAFF	TGTGCCTGGACAGGAGGAGGTCACACTGAAGCTTTCTTT
.	TRBJ2-3	TRBV9	.	CASSVGLRTDTQYF	TGTGCCAGCAGCGTAGGACTGCGCACAGATACGCAGTATTTT
.	TRBJ2-1	TRBV29-1	few	CSVARQSYNEQFF	TGCAGCGTTGCGCGACAGTCATACAATGAGCAGTTCTTC
.	TRBJ2-4	TRBV30	.	CACLELARAKNIQYF	TGTGCCTGTCTAGAGTTGGCACGAGCCAAAAACATTCAGTACTTC
.	TRBJ2-1	TRBV29-1	.	CSVEGDWYNEQFF	TGCAGCGTTGAAGGGGACTGGTACAATGAGCAGTTCTTC
TRBD1	TRBJ2-7	TRBV16	few	CASSPLTGVEQYF	TGTGCCAGCAGCCCCCTGACAGGGGTCGAGCAGTACTTC
TRBD1	TRBJ1-5	TRBV30	.	CAWSARQGDQPQHF	TGTGCCTGGAGTGCTCGACAGGGTGATCAGCCCCAGCATTTT
.	TRBJ2-7	TRBV30	.	CAWTSRGLYEQYF	TGTGCCTGGACATCAAGGGGCCTTTACGAGCAGTACTTC
.	TRBJ1-2	TRBV11-3	few	CASSFGSFGGYTF	TGTGCCAGCAGCTTCGGCTCCTTTGGGGGCTACACCTTC
TRBD1	TRBJ1-2	TRBV29-1	few	CSAGTGRNGYTF	TGCAGCGCTGGGACAGGGAGAAATGGCTACACCTTC
.	TRBJ1-5	TRBV29-1	few	CSVDSGGGQPQHF	TGCAGCGTTGATTCGGGGGGCGGTCAGCCCCAGCATTTT
.	TRBJ2-4	TRBV11-2	.	CASSLGQVLAKNIQYF	TGTGCCAGCAGCTTAGGACAGGTCCTAGCCAAAAACATTCAGTACTTC
TRBD2	TRBJ2-5	TRBV7-2	.	CASSLVLAEETQYF	TGTGCCAGCAGCTTAGTGCTAGCGGAAGAGACCCAGTACTTC
.	TRBJ1-1	TRBV29-1	few	CSVGRNTEAFF	TGCAGCGTTGGGAGGAACACTGAAGCTTTCTTT
.	TRBJ2-5	TRBV30	few	CAWSVHGTDQETQYF	TGTGCCTGGAGTGTACACGGGACCGACCAAGAGACCCAGTACTTC
TRBD1	TRBJ1-2	TRBV30	.	CAWRGQGSSYGYTF	TGTGCCTGGAGGGGACAGGGTTCGAGCTATGGCTACACCTTC
.	TRBJ1-1	TRBV30	.	CAWSWGTEAFF	TGTGCCTGGAGTTGGGGCACTGAAGCTTTCTTT
.	TRBJ2-2	TRBV29-1	few	CSAAPGDRTGELFF	TGCAGCGCAGCGCCGGGAGATCGAACCGGGGAGCTGTTTTTT
TRBD2	TRBJ2-7	TRBV29-1	.	CSVRTRLAGVNEQYF	TGCAGCGTACGGACCAGACTAGCGGGAGTCAACGAGCAGTACTTC
.	TRBJ2-5	TRBV10-3	few	CAISVGSQETQYF	TGTGCCATCAGTGTGGGCAGCCAAGAGACCCAGTACTTC
.	TRBJ1-1	TRBV30	.	CAWRMGQPNTEAFF	TGTGCCTGGCGCATGGGGCAGCCGAACACTGAAGCTTTCTTT
TRBD2	TRBJ2-7	TRBV27	few	CASRGLAEYEQYF	TGTGCCAGCAGGGGACTAGCCGAGTACGAGCAGTACTTC
.	TRBJ2-5	TRBV29-1	few	CSVDGKETQYF	TGCAGCGTTGACGGGAAAGAGACCCAGTACTTC
TRBD1	TRBJ1-1	TRBV29-1	few	CSVGLYRGTEAFF	TGCAGCGTTGGCCTTTACAGGGGCACTGAAGCTTTCTTT
.	TRBJ1-3	TRBV30	.	CALYTGNGNTIYF	TGTGCCTTATATACAGGGAACGGAAACACCATATATTTT
TRBD2	TRBJ2-1	TRBV10-3	.	CAIKQAGDYNEQFF	TGTGCCATCAAACAAGCGGGGGATTACAATGAGCAGTTCTTC
.	TRBJ2-3	TRBV7-2	.	CASSLEDSTDTQYF	TGTGCCAGCAGCTTAGAAGACAGCACAGATACGCAGTATTTT
TRBD1	TRBJ2-1	TRBV30	.	CAWRQGTLSEQFF	TGTGCCTGGAGACAGGGGACCTTGAGTGAGCAGTTCTTC
.	TRBJ2-1	TRBV11-1	.	CASSPATNEQFF	TGTGCCAGCAGCCCTGCTACAAATGAGCAGTTCTTC
TRBD1	TRBJ2-1	TRBV14	.	CASSRDRATTYNEQFF	TGTGCCAGCAGCCGAGACAGGGCCACGACCTACAATGAGCAGTTCTTC
TRBD1	TRBJ2-7	TRBV30	.	CACGTGSYEQYF	TGTGCCTGCGGGACAGGGTCCTACGAGCAGTACTTC
.	TRBJ2-1	TRBV15	.	CATSRDFYAVSNEQFF	TGTGCCACCAGCAGAGATTTTTATGCGGTCTCCAATGAGCAGTTCTTC
TRBD2	TRBJ2-1	TRBV13	.	CASSLARTSGRNEQFF	TGTGCCAGCAGCTTAGCCAGGACTAGCGGGCGGAATGAGCAGTTCTTC
TRBD2	TRBJ2-5	TRBV20-1	.	CTLAGRETQYF	TGCACCCTAGCGGGACGGGAGACCCAGTACTTC